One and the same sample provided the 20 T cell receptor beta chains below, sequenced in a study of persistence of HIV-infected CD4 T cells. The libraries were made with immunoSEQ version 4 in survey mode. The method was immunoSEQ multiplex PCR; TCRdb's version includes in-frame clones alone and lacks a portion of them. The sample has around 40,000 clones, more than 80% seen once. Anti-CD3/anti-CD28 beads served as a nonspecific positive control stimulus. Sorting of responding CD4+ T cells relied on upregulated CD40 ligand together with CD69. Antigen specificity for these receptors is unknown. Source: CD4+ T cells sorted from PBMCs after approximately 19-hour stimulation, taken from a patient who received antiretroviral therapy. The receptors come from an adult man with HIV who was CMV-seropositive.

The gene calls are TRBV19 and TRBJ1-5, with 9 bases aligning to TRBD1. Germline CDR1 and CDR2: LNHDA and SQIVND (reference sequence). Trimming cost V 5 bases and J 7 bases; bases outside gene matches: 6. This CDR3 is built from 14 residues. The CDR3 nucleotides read TGTGCCAGTAGTCTACAGGGGGCTCGGCAGCCCCAGCATTTT. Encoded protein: CASSLQGARQPQHF.

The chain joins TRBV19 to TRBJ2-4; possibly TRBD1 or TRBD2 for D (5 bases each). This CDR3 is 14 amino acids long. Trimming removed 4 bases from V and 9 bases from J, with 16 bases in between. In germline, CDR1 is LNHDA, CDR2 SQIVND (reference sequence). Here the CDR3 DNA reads TGTGCCAGTAGTAGCCGTGGGGCTGGGGGCATTCAGTACTTC. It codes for CASSSRGAGGIQYF.

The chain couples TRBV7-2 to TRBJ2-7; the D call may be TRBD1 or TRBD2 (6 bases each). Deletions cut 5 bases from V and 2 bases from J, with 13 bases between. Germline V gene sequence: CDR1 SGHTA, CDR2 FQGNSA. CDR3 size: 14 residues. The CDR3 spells CASSPGAGTYEQYF. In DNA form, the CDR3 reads TGTGCCAGCAGCCCGGGGGCAGGGACCTACGAGCAGTACTTC.

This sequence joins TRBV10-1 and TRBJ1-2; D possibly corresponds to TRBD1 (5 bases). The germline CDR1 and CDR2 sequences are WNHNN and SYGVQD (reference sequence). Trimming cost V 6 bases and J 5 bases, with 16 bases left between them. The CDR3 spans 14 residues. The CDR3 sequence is CASSPGTDPYGYTF. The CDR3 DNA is TGCGCCAGCAGCCCCGGGACCGATCCTTATGGCTACACCTTC.

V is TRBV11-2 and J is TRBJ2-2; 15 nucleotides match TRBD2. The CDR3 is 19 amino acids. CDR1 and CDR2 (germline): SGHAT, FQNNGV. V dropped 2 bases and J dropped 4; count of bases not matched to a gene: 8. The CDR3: CASSLKGTSGGTTTGELFF. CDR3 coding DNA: TGTGCCAGCAGCTTAAAAGGGACTAGCGGGGGGACAACCACCGGGGAGCTGTTTTTT.

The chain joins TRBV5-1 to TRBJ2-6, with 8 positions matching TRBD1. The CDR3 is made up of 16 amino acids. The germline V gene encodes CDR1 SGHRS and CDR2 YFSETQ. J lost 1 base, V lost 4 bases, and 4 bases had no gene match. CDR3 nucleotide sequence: TGCGCCAGCAGCCTGGACAGGGCATCTGGGGCCAACGTCCTGACTTTC. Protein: CASSLDRASGANVLTF.

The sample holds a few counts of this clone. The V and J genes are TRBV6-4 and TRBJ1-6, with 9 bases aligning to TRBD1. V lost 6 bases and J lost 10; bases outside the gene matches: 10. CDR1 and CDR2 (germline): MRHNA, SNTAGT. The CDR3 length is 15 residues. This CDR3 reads CASSPSGQGGSPLHF. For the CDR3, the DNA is TGTGCCAGCAGCCCTTCGGGACAGGGCGGGTCACCCCTCCACTTT.

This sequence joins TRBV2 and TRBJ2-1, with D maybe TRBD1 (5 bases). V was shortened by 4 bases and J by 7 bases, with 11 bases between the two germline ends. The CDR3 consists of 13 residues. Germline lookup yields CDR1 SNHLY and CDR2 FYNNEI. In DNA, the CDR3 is TGTGCCAGCAGTGGACAGTTCTTTAATGAGCAGTTCTTC. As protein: CASSGQFFNEQFF. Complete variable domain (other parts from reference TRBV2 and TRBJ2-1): EPEVTQTPSHQVTQMGQEVILRCVPISNHLYFYWYRQILGQKVEFLVSFYNNEISEKSEIFDDQFSVERPDGSNFTLKIRSTKLEDSAMYFCASSGQFFNEQFFGPGTRLTVL.

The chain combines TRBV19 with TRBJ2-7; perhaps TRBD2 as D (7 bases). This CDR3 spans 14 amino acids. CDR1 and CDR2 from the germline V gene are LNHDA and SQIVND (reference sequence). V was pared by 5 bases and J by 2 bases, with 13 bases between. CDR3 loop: CASSPGGRAYEQYF. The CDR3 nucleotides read TGTGCCAGTAGTCCGGGGGGCCGAGCCTACGAGCAGTACTTC.

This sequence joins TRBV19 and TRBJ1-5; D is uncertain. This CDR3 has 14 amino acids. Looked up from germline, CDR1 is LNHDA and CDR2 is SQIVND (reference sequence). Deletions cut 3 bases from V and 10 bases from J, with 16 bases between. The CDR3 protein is CASSMRQALDPQHF. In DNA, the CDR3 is TGTGCCAGTAGTATGCGGCAGGCACTCGATCCCCAGCATTTT.

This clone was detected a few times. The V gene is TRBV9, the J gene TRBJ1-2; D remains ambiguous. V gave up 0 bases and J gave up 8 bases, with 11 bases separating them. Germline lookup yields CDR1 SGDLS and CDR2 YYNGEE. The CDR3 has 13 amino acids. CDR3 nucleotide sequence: TGTGCCAGCAGCGTAGGAAGCGCCAAGGGCTACACCTTC. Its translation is CASSVGSAKGYTF.

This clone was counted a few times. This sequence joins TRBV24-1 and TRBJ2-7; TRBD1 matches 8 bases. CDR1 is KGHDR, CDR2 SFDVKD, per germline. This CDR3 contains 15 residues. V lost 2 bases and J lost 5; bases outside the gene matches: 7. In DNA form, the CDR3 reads TGTGCCACCAGTGATTCGACAGGGGAATTGGACGAGCAGTACTTC. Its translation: CATSDSTGELDEQYF.

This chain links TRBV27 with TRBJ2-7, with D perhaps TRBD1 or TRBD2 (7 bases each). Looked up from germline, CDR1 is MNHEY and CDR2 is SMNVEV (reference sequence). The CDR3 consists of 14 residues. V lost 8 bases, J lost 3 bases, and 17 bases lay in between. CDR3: CASRRSGGGYEQYF. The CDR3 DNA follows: TGTGCCAGCCGTCGTTCAGGGGGGGGCTACGAGCAGTACTTC.

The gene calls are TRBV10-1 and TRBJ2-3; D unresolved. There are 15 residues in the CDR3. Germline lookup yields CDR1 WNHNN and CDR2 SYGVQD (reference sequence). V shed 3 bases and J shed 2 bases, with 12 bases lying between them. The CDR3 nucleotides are TGCGCCAGCAGTGACGGTAGAACTATCACAGATACGCAGTATTTT. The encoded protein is CASSDGRTITDTQYF.

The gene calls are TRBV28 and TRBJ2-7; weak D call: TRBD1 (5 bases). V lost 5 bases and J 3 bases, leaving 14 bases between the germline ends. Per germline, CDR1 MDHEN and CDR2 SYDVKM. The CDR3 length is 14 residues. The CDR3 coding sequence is TGTGCCAGCAGTCTTCAGACAGTACTCTACGAGCAGTACTTC. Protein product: CASSLQTVLYEQYF.

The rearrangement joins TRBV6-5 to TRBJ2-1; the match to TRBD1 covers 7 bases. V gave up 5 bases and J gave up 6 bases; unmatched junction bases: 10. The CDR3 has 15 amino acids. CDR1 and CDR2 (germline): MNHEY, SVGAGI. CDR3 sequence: CASSPTGRSANEQFF. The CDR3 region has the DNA TGTGCCAGCAGTCCGACAGGGCGTTCTGCCAATGAGCAGTTCTTC.

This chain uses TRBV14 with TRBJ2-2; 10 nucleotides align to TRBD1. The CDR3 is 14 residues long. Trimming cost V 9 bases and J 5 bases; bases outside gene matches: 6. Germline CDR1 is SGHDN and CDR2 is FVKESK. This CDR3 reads CASGTGERTGELFF. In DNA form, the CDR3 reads TGTGCCAGTGGGACAGGGGAAAGGACCGGGGAGCTGTTTTTT.

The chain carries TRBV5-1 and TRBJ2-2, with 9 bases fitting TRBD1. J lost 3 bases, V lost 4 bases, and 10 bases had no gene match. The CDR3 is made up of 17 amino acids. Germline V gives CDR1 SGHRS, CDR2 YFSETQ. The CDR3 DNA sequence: TGCGCCAGCAGCCCTCCGAGGGACAGGGCGGACACCGGGGAGCTGTTTTTT. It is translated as CASSPPRDRADTGELFF.

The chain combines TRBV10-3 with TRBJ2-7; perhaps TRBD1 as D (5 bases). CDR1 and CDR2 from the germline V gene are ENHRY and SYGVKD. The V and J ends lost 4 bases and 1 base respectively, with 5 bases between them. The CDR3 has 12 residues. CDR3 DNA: TGTGCCATCAGTGGGACATCCTACGAGCAGTACTTC. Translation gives CAISGTSYEQYF.

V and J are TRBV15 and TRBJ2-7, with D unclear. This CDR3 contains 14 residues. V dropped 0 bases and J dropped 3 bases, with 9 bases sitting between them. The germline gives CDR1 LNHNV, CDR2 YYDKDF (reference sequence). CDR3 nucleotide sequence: TGTGCCACCAGCAGAGATCAGGCAGACTACGAGCAGTACTTC. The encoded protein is CATSRDQADYEQYF.